Following are 23 T cell receptor beta chains from one sample sequenced in a study of Graves' ophthalmopathy and Graves' hyperthyroidism. Amplification targeted the TCR beta CDR3 regions, with RNA transcripts as the source material. Second-round multiplex PCR came after a first-round RT-PCR that employed HTBI primers. Using its own MiXCR run on the multiplex PCR reads, TCRdb lists one record per CDR3 protein. The sample yields 350,000 to 400,000 distinct CDR3 sequences, around 19% seen once. The sample comprised peripheral blood. These TCRs come from a woman aged 18 to 35 with Graves' ophthalmopathy.

The chain links TRBV2 to TRBJ2-7; D gene ambiguous. V lost 6 bases and J 3 bases, leaving 15 bases between the germline ends. Per germline, CDR1 SNHLY and CDR2 FYNNEI. The CDR3 contains 14 residues. CDR3 sequence (DNA): TGTGCCAGCAGCGCAACTCCTCTAGACTACGAGCAGTACTTC. Encoded protein: CASSATPLDYEQYF.

The chain recombines TRBV28 with TRBJ1-5; D gene uncertain. V was shortened by 1 base and J by 1 base, with 14 bases between the two germline ends. The CDR3 has 17 amino acids. Germline loops: CDR1 MDHEN, CDR2 SYDVKM. The CDR3 reads CASSLYPDLQSNQPQHF. In DNA, the CDR3 is TGTGCCAGCAGTTTATATCCCGACCTCCAAAGCAATCAGCCCCAGCATTTT.

This clonotype appeared many times. V and J are TRBV4-1 and TRBJ2-4, with D possibly being TRBD1 (6 bases). The V end lost 3 bases, the J end lost 6 bases, and 12 bases lay between the germline ends. This CDR3 has 14 residues. Germline V gene data show CDR1 as MGHRA and CDR2 as YSYEKL. The CDR3 coding sequence is TGCGCCAGCAGCCACCCGGGACATATAAACATTCAGTACTTC. This gives the protein CASSHPGHINIQYF.

This clonotype has at least ten counts. This chain connects TRBV7-2 to TRBJ1-1, with D tentatively TRBD1 (6 bases). The CDR3 runs to 15 residues. V lost 3 bases and J lost 2, with 13 bases in between. Germline loops: CDR1 SGHTA, CDR2 FQGNSA. The CDR3 coding sequence is TGTGCCAGCAGCTTCAGAGCACAGGGCAACACTGAAGCTTTCTTT. This codes for CASSFRAQGNTEAFF.

The chain couples TRBV6-2 or TRBV6-3 to TRBJ1-1; TRBD1 aligns across 9 bases. CDR3 length: 13 amino acids. J was trimmed by 12 bases and V by 6 bases; bases with no gene match: 11. Germline V gene data show CDR1 as MNHEY and CDR2 as SVGEGT. The CDR3 protein is CASRYDPGQGPFF. The CDR3 DNA follows: TGTGCCAGCAGGTACGACCCGGGACAGGGTCCTTTCTTT.

This CDR3 reads CASSPRGQGLPLHF. CDR3 coding DNA: TGTGCCAGCAGCCCCCGGGGACAGGGACTCCCCCTCCACTTT. This rearrangement joins TRBV7-8 to TRBJ1-6, with 9 bases that match TRBD1. V lost 5 bases and J lost 13; bases outside the gene matches: 9. Germline V gene data show CDR1 as SGHVS and CDR2 as FQNEAQ. The CDR3 has 14 residues.

This clonotype was seen many times. The chain combines TRBV28 with TRBJ1-2; D perhaps matches TRBD1 (5 bases). Germline-derived CDR1 and CDR2 are MDHEN and SYDVKM. V lost 4 bases and J lost 4, with 13 bases in between. CDR3 size: 14 residues. As DNA, the CDR3 is TGTGCCAGCAGTTCCGGGACCCCTGGCTATGGCTACACCTTC. Its translation is CASSSGTPGYGYTF.

Many counts were recorded for this clonotype. CDR3 nucleotides: TGTGCCATCAGCACGAATTCCGGGACAGGGGGCTTTGTTCCTTACGAGCAGTACTTC. It specifies CAISTNSGTGGFVPYEQYF. The chain employs TRBV10-3 and TRBJ2-7; the match to TRBD1 covers 12 bases. The junction had 19 bases not matched to a gene; V was cut back by 6 bases and J by 4 bases. Germline CDR1 reads ENHRY; CDR2 reads SYGVKD. The CDR3 contains 19 residues.

This clonotype has a count of ten or more. The rearrangement joins TRBV6-2 or TRBV6-3 to TRBJ2-7; a weak D match, TRBD2 (5 bases). Per germline, CDR1 MNHEY and CDR2 SVGEGT. This CDR3 has 16 residues. V lost 4 bases to trimming and J lost 1 base, with 17 bases between them. CDR3 amino acids: CASSSTNGLRSYEQYF. The CDR3 DNA reads TGTGCCAGCAGTTCTACTAACGGACTCCGTTCCTACGAGCAGTACTTC.

This clonotype was observed at least ten times. The V call is TRBV7-9, the J call TRBJ2-5; tentative D call: TRBD2 (6 bases). In germline, CDR1 is SEHNR, CDR2 FQNEAQ (reference sequence). V was cut by 7 bases and J by 5 bases, with 23 bases left in between. This CDR3 spans 16 amino acids. DNA for the CDR3: TGTGCCAGCACCCAAAACGGCGGGATAAAGGGGGAGACCCAGTACTTC. This sequence encodes CASTQNGGIKGETQYF. Full variable domain (remainder filled in from reference TRBV7-9 and TRBJ2-5): DTGVSQNPRHKITKRGQNVTFRCDPISEHNRLYWYRQTLGQGPEFLTYFQNEAQLEKSRLLSDRFSAERPKGSFSTLEIQRTEQGDSAMYLCASTQNGGIKGETQYFGPGTRLLVL.

There are many counts of this clonotype. J is TRBJ1-1 and V is TRBV27, with a weak D call TRBD1 (5 bases). With 3 bases removed from V and 0 bases from J, the gap between germline ends came to 8 bases. Germline V lookup: CDR1 MNHEY, CDR2 SMNVEV (reference sequence). This CDR3 is 14 amino acids long. Here the CDR3 reads CASSFGALNTEAFF. The CDR3 DNA reads as TGTGCCAGCAGTTTTGGGGCTCTGAACACTGAAGCTTTCTTT.

The chain is built from TRBV12-3 or TRBV12-4 and TRBJ1-2; 8 nucleotides match TRBD1. Trimming cost V 6 bases and J 10 bases; bases outside gene matches: 7. The CDR3 covers 12 residues. CDR3 coding DNA: TGTGCCAGCAGCCCCCCGGACAGGGCCTACACCTTC. Its protein product is CASSPPDRAYTF.

The genes are TRBV27 and TRBJ2-5; D uncertain. The germline CDR1 and CDR2 sequences are MNHEY and SMNVEV (reference sequence). The V gene lost 0 bases and the J gene lost 3 bases, with 8 bases spanning the gap. The CDR3 extends over 14 amino acids. In nucleotides, the CDR3 is TGTGCCAGCAGTTTATCGCTGGACGAAGAGACCCAGTACTTC. Translating gives CASSLSLDEETQYF.

This clonotype was detected a few times. V usage is TRBV6-2 or TRBV6-3 and J usage is TRBJ1-2; no reliable D call. Germline V gene lookup returns CDR1 MNHEY and CDR2 SVGEGT. V was shortened by 1 base and J by 6 bases, with 12 bases between the two germline ends. The CDR3 sequence is 14 residues long. The CDR3 spells CASSYLGNLDGYTF. CDR3 coding DNA: TGTGCCAGCAGTTACTTGGGGAATCTGGATGGCTACACCTTC.

The table lists this clonotype with a few counts. The chain has TRBV18 and TRBJ1-5, with D perhaps matching TRBD1 (5 bases). This CDR3 comprises 17 residues. Trimming stripped 0 bases from V and 3 bases from J, with 15 bases between. Germline-derived CDR1 and CDR2 are KGHSH and LQKENI. CDR3 in DNA: TGTGCCAGCTCACCACCGAGGGGCAGTGATCCCAATCAGCCCCAGCATTTT. This sequence encodes CASSPPRGSDPNQPQHF.

V usage is TRBV19 and J usage is TRBJ2-2; a possible D gene is TRBD2 (5 bases). The germline gives CDR1 LNHDA, CDR2 SQIVND (reference sequence). Trimming left V 5 bases short and J 3 bases short, with 13 bases between. The CDR3 is 15 amino acids. This CDR3 is CASSPGLFYTGELFF. CDR3 sequence (DNA): TGTGCCAGTAGTCCTGGACTCTTCTACACCGGGGAGCTGTTTTTT.

This clonotype occurred many times. The rearrangement uses TRBV7-2 and TRBJ2-7; D not certain. V lost 3 bases and J 3 bases, leaving 15 bases between the germline ends. CDR1 is SGHTA, CDR2 FQGNSA, per germline. CDR3 length equals 15 residues. DNA for the CDR3: TGTGCCAGCAGCTTTAAGGTCTCCCTTAACTACGAGCAGTACTTC. The encoded protein is CASSFKVSLNYEQYF.

This clonotype appeared many times. This chain uses TRBV28 with TRBJ2-4, with 7 nucleotides matching TRBD2. V shed 7 bases and J 7 bases; nucleotides not matched to a gene: 7. The CDR3 loop spans 13 amino acids. Germline V gene data show CDR1 as MDHEN and CDR2 as SYDVKM. CDR3 sequence: CASTSTGRNIQYF. In nucleotides, the CDR3 is TGTGCCAGCACCTCCACCGGGAGGAACATTCAGTACTTC. The variable domain in full, with the rest retrieved from reference TRBV28 and TRBJ2-4, is DVKVTQSSRYLVKRTGEKVFLECVQDMDHENMFWYRQDPGLGLRLIYFSYDVKMKEKGDIPEGYSVSREKKERFSLILESASTNQTSMYLCASTSTGRNIQYFGAGTRLSVL.

This chain uses TRBV12-3 or TRBV12-4 with TRBJ2-5; TRBD2 aligns across 10 bases. V shed 1 base and J 2 bases; nucleotides not matched to a gene: 13. The CDR3 totals 19 residues. The chain's CDR3 is CASSLVGLAGETSQETQYF. Written as DNA, the CDR3 is TGTGCCAGCAGTTTAGTAGGGCTAGCGGGAGAAACAAGTCAAGAGACCCAGTACTTC.

This clonotype was detected ten times or more. CDR3 residues: CATSDLGQNYGYTF. The CDR3 nucleotides are TGTGCCACCAGTGATTTAGGACAGAACTATGGCTACACCTTC. The chain is built from TRBV24-1 and TRBJ1-2; maybe TRBD1 (6 bases). CDR3 size: 14 residues. Trimming took 1 base from V and 2 from J, leaving 7 bases between them. CDR1 is KGHDR and CDR2 is SFDVKD in the germline V gene.

A remark on this clonotype: As the CDR3 is not closed by the conserved phenylalanine or tryptophan, this likely results from a read error. The gene calls are TRBV7-2 and TRBJ1-2, with D unresolved. The CDR3 length is 13 residues. Germline V gives CDR1 SGHTA, CDR2 FQGNSA. With 2 bases removed from V and 7 bases from J, the gap between germline ends came to 11 bases. The CDR3 is CASSLSPWGGYTL. The CDR3 DNA sequence: TGTGCCAGCAGCTTATCCCCCTGGGGTGGCTACACCTTA.

This clonotype was recorded at least ten times. This CDR3 is missing its conserved last phenylalanine or tryptophan, likely due to a read error. This chain links TRBV10-3 with TRBJ2-7, with 10 nucleotides matching TRBD1. The V gene's germline CDR1 is ENHRY and CDR2 SYGVKD. V gave up 9 bases and J gave up 3 bases; unmatched junction bases: 14. There are 16 residues in the CDR3. The CDR3 sequence is CAITGTGAERYYEQYL. CDR3 coding DNA: TGTGCCATAACCGGGACAGGGGCTGAACGCTACTACGAGCAGTACCTC.

The chain recombines TRBV20-1 with TRBJ2-2, with TRBD1 as a possible D gene (6 bases). The CDR3 covers 16 residues. V dropped 5 bases and J dropped 2 bases, with 18 bases sitting between them. Germline lookup yields CDR1 DFQATT and CDR2 SNEGSKA (reference sequence). The CDR3 DNA reads TGCAGTGCTTCACCCCAGGGGTTGGAAAACACCGGGGAGCTGTTTTTT. Protein: CSASPQGLENTGELFF.